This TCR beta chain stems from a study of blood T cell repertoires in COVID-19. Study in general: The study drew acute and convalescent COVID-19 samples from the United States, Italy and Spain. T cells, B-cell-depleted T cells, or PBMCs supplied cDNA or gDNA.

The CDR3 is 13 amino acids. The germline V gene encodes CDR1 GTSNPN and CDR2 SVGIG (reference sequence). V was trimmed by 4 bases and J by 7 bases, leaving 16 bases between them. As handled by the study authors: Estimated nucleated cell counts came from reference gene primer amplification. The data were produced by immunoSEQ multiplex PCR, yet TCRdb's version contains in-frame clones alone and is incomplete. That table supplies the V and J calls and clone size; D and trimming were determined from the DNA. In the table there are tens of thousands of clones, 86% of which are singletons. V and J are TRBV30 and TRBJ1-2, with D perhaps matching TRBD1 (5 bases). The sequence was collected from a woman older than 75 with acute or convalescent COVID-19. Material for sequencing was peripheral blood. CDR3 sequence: CAWTHGGSGGYTF. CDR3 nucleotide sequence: TGTGCCTGGACCCATGGGGGGTCGGGTGGCTACACCTTC. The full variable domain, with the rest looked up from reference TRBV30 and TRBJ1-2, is SQTIHQWPATLVQPVGSPLSLECTVEGTSNPNLYWYRQAAGRGLQLLFYSVGIGQISSEVPQNLSASRPQDRQFILSSKKLLLSDSGFYLCAWTHGGSGGYTFGSGTRLTVV.